These 30 T cell receptor beta chains were all obtained from the same sample, sequenced in a study of blood T cell repertoires in COVID-19. TCRdb's copy holds only in-frame clones and misses some; the assay was immunoSEQ multiplex PCR. The table lists about 210,000 clones, 85% to 90% of them singletons. Material for sequencing was peripheral blood. The receptor source for this set is a man aged 18 to 29 with active or convalescent COVID-19.

This chain links TRBV7-2 with TRBJ2-1; 10 bases fit TRBD2. Germline values: CDR1 SGHTA, CDR2 FQGNSA. Trimming at V came to 2 bases and at J to 5 bases, leaving 6 bases not matched to a gene. This CDR3 has 16 amino acids. The CDR3: CASSLLLAGLNNEQFF. For the CDR3, the DNA is TGTGCCAGCAGCTTATTACTAGCGGGACTTAACAATGAGCAGTTCTTC. The full variable domain, rest sourced from reference TRBV7-2 and TRBJ2-1, is GAGVSQSPSNKVTEKGKDVELRCDPISGHTALYWYRQSLGQGLEFLIYFQGNSAPDKSGLPSDRFSAERTGGSVSTLTIQRTQQEDSAVYLCASSLLLAGLNNEQFFGPGTRLTVL.

This chain connects TRBV6-4 to TRBJ2-3; no clear D. Trimming took off 5 bases at V and 6 bases at J, with 12 bases between the two ends. The CDR3 totals 13 residues. Germline assignment: CDR1 MRHNA and CDR2 SNTAGT. The CDR3 spells CASSSFTGDTQYF. The CDR3 DNA reads TGTGCCAGCAGTTCCTTCACCGGGGATACGCAGTATTTT.

The J gene is TRBJ2-5, the V gene TRBV19, with TRBD1 matching over 9 bases. V trimming: 7 bases; J trimming: 3 bases; junction bases outside the gene matches: 6. CDR1 and CDR2 from the germline V gene are LNHDA and SQIVND (reference sequence). The CDR3 is made up of 14 amino acids. CDR3 loop: CASNPQGAEETQYF. In DNA, the CDR3 is TGTGCCAGTAACCCACAGGGGGCGGAAGAGACCCAGTACTTC.

This sequence joins TRBV30 and TRBJ1-6, with 10 positions matching TRBD1. Germline CDR1 and CDR2: GTSNPN and SVGIG (reference sequence). The CDR3 runs to 12 residues. The ends lost 5 bases at V and 8 bases at J; junction bases unmatched: 0. The CDR3 sequence is CAWGQGDSPLHF. The CDR3 DNA sequence: TGTGCCTGGGGACAGGGGGATTCACCCCTCCACTTT.

The chain uses TRBV2 and TRBJ2-5; D is ambiguous. The CDR3 spans 14 residues. V dropped 2 bases and J dropped 2 bases, with 9 bases sitting between them. Germline V gene lookup returns CDR1 SNHLY and CDR2 FYNNEI. The CDR3, as DNA: TGTGCCAGCAGTGAATCGGCCGGGCAAGAGACCCAGTACTTC. Translated, it gives CASSESAGQETQYF.

This rearrangement joins TRBV12-3 or TRBV12-4 to TRBJ1-1; 9 bases align to TRBD1. The CDR3 spans 13 residues. The ends lost 6 bases at V and 4 bases at J; junction bases unmatched: 3. CDR3 nucleotide sequence: TGTGCCAGCAGGGGGACAGGGATCACTGAAGCTTTCTTT. It codes for CASRGTGITEAFF.

The V gene is TRBV3-1 (or the pseudogene TRBV3-2), the J gene TRBJ1-4; D is undetermined. Germline loops: CDR1 LGHDT, CDR2 YNNKEL (reference sequence). This CDR3 comprises 14 residues. V gave up 2 bases and J gave up 13 bases, with 17 bases separating them. The CDR3: CASSQPGAGPGLFF. CDR3 in DNA: TGTGCCAGCAGCCAACCCGGCGCGGGCCCTGGACTGTTTTTT.

The rearrangement links TRBV6-5 to TRBJ2-5, with 11 bases matching TRBD2. CDR1 MNHEY and CDR2 SVGAGI come from the germline V gene. V gave up 5 bases and J gave up 4 bases; unmatched junction bases: 3. The CDR3 sequence is 14 residues long. The CDR3 bases are TGTGCCAGCAGTCCTAGCGGGGGGCGAGAGACCCAGTACTTC. Translating it yields CASSPSGGRETQYF.

This sequence joins TRBV12-3 or TRBV12-4 and TRBJ2-1; the D is unclear. The V end was cut by 5 bases, the J end by 9 bases, with 8 bases between. The CDR3 has 11 amino acids. The CDR3: CASSLVLEQFF. In nucleotides, the CDR3 is TGTGCCAGCAGTCTCGTCCTTGAGCAGTTCTTC.

J is TRBJ1-2 and V is TRBV19, with TRBD1 matching over 9 bases. V trimming: 3 bases; J trimming: 2 bases; junction bases outside the gene matches: 4. The CDR3 runs 15 residues. Germline CDR1 and CDR2: LNHDA and SQIVND (reference sequence). The CDR3 loop reads CASSIAGQGNYGYTF. DNA for the CDR3: TGTGCCAGTAGTATCGCCGGACAGGGGAACTATGGCTACACCTTC. The full variable domain, its missing parts supplied by reference TRBV19 and TRBJ1-2, is DGGITQSPKYLFRKEGQNVTLSCEQNLNHDAMYWYRQDPGQGLRLIYYSQIVNDFQKGDIAEGYSVSREKKESFPLTVTSAQKNPTAFYLCASSIAGQGNYGYTFGSGTRLTVV.

This chain connects TRBV5-1 to TRBJ2-5; TRBD1 matches at 12 bases. Germline-derived CDR1 and CDR2 are SGHRS and YFSETQ. The CDR3 extends over 15 amino acids. J gave up 2 bases and V 6 bases, and 5 bases lay outside the gene matches. The CDR3 nucleotides read TGCGCCAGCATGGGGACAGGGGGCGGTCAAGAGACCCAGTACTTC. Translation gives CASMGTGGGQETQYF. The full variable domain, completed using reference TRBV5-1 and TRBJ2-5, is KAGVTQTPRYLIKTRGQQVTLSCSPISGHRSVSWYQQTPGQGLQFLFEYFSETQRNKGNFPGRFSGRQFSNSRSEMNVSTLELGDSALYLCASMGTGGGQETQYFGPGTRLLVL.

This clone was observed a handful of times. This chain joins TRBV5-6 and TRBJ1-5; D is perhaps TRBD1 (6 bases). V lost 0 bases, J lost 3 bases, and 10 bases lay in between. Looked up from germline, CDR1 is SGHDT and CDR2 is YYEEEE. The CDR3 length is 15 residues. The CDR3 sequence: CASSLGGGANQPQHF. The DNA for the CDR3 is TGTGCCAGCAGCTTGGGCGGGGGGGCCAATCAGCCCCAGCATTTT. Looking up the rest from reference TRBV5-6 and TRBJ1-5 gives the full variable domain: DAGVTQSPTHLIKTRGQQVTLRCSPKSGHDTVSWYQQALGQGPQFIFQYYEEEERQRGNFPDRFSGHQFPNYSSELNVNALLLGDSALYLCASSLGGGANQPQHFGDGTRLSIL.

The chain carries TRBV6-2 or TRBV6-3 and TRBJ2-7; 11 nucleotides match TRBD2. In germline, CDR1 is MNHEY, CDR2 SVGEGT. V lost 5 bases, J lost 2 bases, and 5 bases stayed unmatched. The CDR3 totals 15 residues. CDR3 protein: CASSQGTSGTYEQYF. CDR3 coding DNA: TGTGCCAGCAGTCAAGGGACTAGCGGAACCTACGAGCAGTACTTC.

V usage is TRBV29-1 and J usage is TRBJ2-7, with 8 bases that match TRBD1. J gave up 4 bases and V 0 bases, and 5 bases lay outside the gene matches. This CDR3 spans 14 amino acids. The germline CDR1 and CDR2 sequences are SQVTM and ANQGSEA. The CDR3 sequence: CSVEDQGQEYEQYF. CDR3 nucleotides: TGCAGCGTTGAAGATCAGGGACAGGAATACGAGCAGTACTTC.

The genes are TRBV27 and TRBJ1-1; 7 nucleotides align to TRBD1. This CDR3 region has 14 residues. Germline V gene sequence: CDR1 MNHEY, CDR2 SMNVEV (reference sequence). The trim removed 4 bases at V and 0 bases at J, leaving 2 bases unmatched. CDR3 coding DNA: TGTGCCAGCAGTTCAGGGACAGTGAACACTGAAGCTTTCTTT. Its translation is CASSSGTVNTEAFF.

This chain connects TRBV7-8 to TRBJ2-3; the match to TRBD2 covers 11 bases. V trimming: 1 base; J trimming: 10 bases; junction bases outside the gene matches: 10. The CDR3 runs to 16 residues. The germline CDR1 and CDR2 sequences are SGHVS and FQNEAQ. CDR3 nucleotides: TGTGCCAGCAGCTTAGTTCGGCTAGCGGGGGGCAGGGCGCAGTATTTT. This codes for CASSLVRLAGGRAQYF.

The V call is TRBV5-6, the J call TRBJ2-2; D may be TRBD1 (6 bases). V dropped 4 bases and J dropped 8 bases, with 18 bases sitting between them. This CDR3 has 15 residues. Germline values: CDR1 SGHDT, CDR2 YYEEEE. The CDR3 nucleotides read TGTGCCAGCAGCCAAAGAGCAGGGGCGGCGGGGGAGCTGTTTTTT. It translates to CASSQRAGAAGELFF.

As regards this clone: A read error may produce the germline difference seen at one junction end. The rearrangement joins TRBV3-1 (or the pseudogene TRBV3-2) to TRBJ2-7; possible D gene TRBD1, 6 bases. Germline V gene sequence: CDR1 LGHDT, CDR2 YNNKEL (reference sequence). The CDR3 covers 14 residues. This CDR3 is CASSQGQHSYEQYF. CDR3 nucleotide sequence: TGTGCCAGCAGTCAAGGACAGCACTCCTACGAGCAGTACTTC.

V gene TRBV3-1 (or the pseudogene TRBV3-2) combines with J gene TRBJ2-3; possible D gene TRBD2, 5 bases. The CDR3 consists of 13 residues. In germline, CDR1 is LGHDT, CDR2 YNNKEL (reference sequence). V shed 0 bases and J shed 8 bases, with 9 bases lying between them. The CDR3 DNA sequence: TGTGCCAGCAGCCAAGAAATCGGGGTTACGCAGTATTTT. Its protein is CASSQEIGVTQYF.

Notes on this clone: The CDR3 does not close with the conserved phenylalanine or tryptophan, likely indicating a read error. It is unclear where the CDR3 begins or ends on the DNA, so no DNA is shown, and the CDR3 is as TCRdb lists it. The chain uses TRBV6-1 and TRBJ1-2. The CDR3 spans 11 amino acids, including both terminal residues. Germline CDR1 and CDR2: MNHNS and SASEGT. The CDR3: CASSEEGIWRV.

The V call is TRBV12-3 or TRBV12-4, the J call TRBJ2-5; TRBD1 is a possible D gene (6 bases). This CDR3 contains 13 residues. V was trimmed by 5 bases and J by 5 bases, leaving 12 bases between them. The CDR3 DNA reads as TGTGCCAGCAGTCAAAATAGGGGGGAGACCCAGTACTTC. Its translation is CASSQNRGETQYF.

This chain uses TRBV10-3 with TRBJ2-4, with D perhaps TRBD2 (6 bases). V was trimmed by 6 bases and J by 9 bases, leaving 18 bases between them. The CDR3 extends over 14 amino acids. Germline assignment: CDR1 ENHRY and CDR2 SYGVKD. The CDR3 nucleotides read TGTGCCATCAGCCCCGGGACGGAGGGGATCATTCAGTACTTC. Amino acids: CAISPGTEGIIQYF.

V is TRBV6-5 and J is TRBJ1-2; unclear D gene. The CDR3 is made up of 11 amino acids. The germline V gene has CDR1 MNHEY and CDR2 SVGAGI. Between the trimmed V and J ends, which lost 8 bases and 5 bases, there was a span of 9 bases. This chain's CDR3 is CASPGFYGYTF. DNA for the CDR3: TGTGCCAGCCCCGGGTTTTATGGCTACACCTTC.

The rearrangement uses TRBV5-1 and TRBJ2-5; a weak D match, TRBD2 (5 bases). CDR1 is SGHRS, CDR2 YFSETQ, per germline. The CDR3 is made up of 15 amino acids. Trimming shortened V by 1 base and J by 3 bases, and 13 bases separated the two germline ends. The CDR3 spells CASSLYGNAEETQYF. CDR3 sequence (DNA): TGCGCCAGCAGCTTGTACGGGAACGCAGAAGAGACCCAGTACTTC.

The chain carries TRBV6-5 and TRBJ1-3; no firm D call. This CDR3 is 15 amino acids long. Deletions cut 4 bases from V and 2 bases from J, with 12 bases between. Germline CDR1 MNHEY, CDR2 SVGAGI. CDR3 DNA: TGTGCCAGCAGTTCTGACCTAGGTCCTGGAAACACCATATATTTT. This codes for CASSSDLGPGNTIYF.

This sequence joins TRBV30 and TRBJ1-3, with 9 bases lining up with TRBD1. This CDR3 comprises 17 residues. The germline CDR1 and CDR2 sequences are GTSNPN and SVGIG (reference sequence). J gave up 1 base and V 0 bases, and 7 bases lay outside the gene matches. In nucleotides, the CDR3 is TGTGCCTGGAGTGTCCCGGGACAGGGTTCGTCTGGAAACACCATATATTTT. This encodes CAWSVPGQGSSGNTIYF.

A few counts support this clone. This chain connects TRBV12-3 or TRBV12-4 to TRBJ2-7; perhaps TRBD1 as D (5 bases). This CDR3 contains 11 residues. V lost 6 bases and J 3 bases, leaving 6 bases between the germline ends. CDR3 amino acids: CASSTGYEQYF. Here the CDR3 DNA reads TGTGCCAGCAGCACAGGCTACGAGCAGTACTTC.

This clone was seen a single time. The rearrangement joins TRBV12-5 to TRBJ2-1, with no clear D. The germline V and J ends were trimmed by 2 bases and 9 bases, with 11 bases remaining between them. This CDR3 region has 13 residues. Germline V gene lookup returns CDR1 LGHNT and CDR2 FRNRAP. The chain's CDR3 is CASGLSPIAEQFF. The CDR3 nucleotides read TGTGCTAGTGGTTTGTCCCCTATCGCTGAGCAGTTCTTC.

The sample holds one count of this clone. The chain has TRBV3-1 (or the pseudogene TRBV3-2) and TRBJ2-1, with 7 nucleotides matching TRBD2. The germline V gene has CDR1 LGHDT and CDR2 YNNKEL (reference sequence). V lost 4 bases and J lost 8; bases outside the gene matches: 8. The CDR3 spans 14 residues. CDR3 DNA sequence: TGTGCCAGCAGCCCACGGACTAGACCCGATGAGCAGTTCTTC. Its translation is CASSPRTRPDEQFF.

The chain uses TRBV4-1 and TRBJ2-4; TRBD1 aligns across 7 bases. CDR3 length equals 18 residues. The germline V gene encodes CDR1 MGHRA and CDR2 YSYEKL. Trimming cost V 4 bases and J 0 bases; bases outside gene matches: 12. The CDR3 here is CASSLGQARGLAKNIQYF. The CDR3 bases are TGCGCCAGCAGCCTTGGACAGGCCCGAGGGCTAGCCAAAAACATTCAGTACTTC.